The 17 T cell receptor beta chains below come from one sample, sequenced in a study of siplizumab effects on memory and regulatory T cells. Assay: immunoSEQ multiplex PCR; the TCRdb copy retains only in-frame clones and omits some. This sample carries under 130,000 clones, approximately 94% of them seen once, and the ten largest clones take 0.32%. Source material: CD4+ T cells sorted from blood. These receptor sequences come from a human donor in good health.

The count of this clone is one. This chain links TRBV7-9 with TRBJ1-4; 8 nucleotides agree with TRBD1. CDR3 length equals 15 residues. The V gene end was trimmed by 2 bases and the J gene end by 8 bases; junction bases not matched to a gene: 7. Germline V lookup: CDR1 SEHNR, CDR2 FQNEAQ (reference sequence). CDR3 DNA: TGTGCCAGCAGCTTAACCAGGACAGGGTACGAAAAACTGTTTTTT. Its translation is CASSLTRTGYEKLFF.

This CDR3 reads CASSPKGGLKSTF. The CDR3 coding sequence is TGTGCCAGCAGTCCAAAGGGGGGTCTAAAATCCACCTTC. The rearrangement links TRBV6-6 to TRBJ1-2, with D tentatively TRBD1 (6 bases). The V end lost 5 bases, the J end lost 13 bases, and 20 bases lay between the germline ends. Germline values: CDR1 MNHNY, CDR2 SVGAGI (reference sequence). The CDR3 is made up of 13 amino acids.

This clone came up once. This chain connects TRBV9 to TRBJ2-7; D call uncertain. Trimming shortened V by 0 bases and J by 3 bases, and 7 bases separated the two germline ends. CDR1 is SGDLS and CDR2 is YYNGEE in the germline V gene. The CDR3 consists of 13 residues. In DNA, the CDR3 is TGTGCCAGCAGCGTAGATCCGAGCTACGAGCAGTACTTC. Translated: CASSVDPSYEQYF.

DNA for the CDR3: TGTGCCAGCAGTGGACAGGGGGGCAATTCACCCCTCCACTTT. Translation: CASSGQGGNSPLHF. The V and J genes are TRBV25-1 and TRBJ1-6; 9 bases are shared with TRBD1. CDR1 MGHDK and CDR2 SYGVNS come from the germline V gene. This CDR3 comprises 14 residues. Unmatched junction bases numbered 2, after V lost 4 bases and J lost 7 bases.

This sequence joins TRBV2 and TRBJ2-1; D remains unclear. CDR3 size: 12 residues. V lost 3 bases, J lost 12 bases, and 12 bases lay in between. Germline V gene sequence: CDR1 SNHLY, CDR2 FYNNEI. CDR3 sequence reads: CASSEPSVGQFF. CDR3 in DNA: TGTGCCAGCAGTGAGCCTTCGGTTGGGCAGTTCTTC.

For the CDR3, the DNA is TGTGCCAGCAGTAGGTATGGCTACACCTTC. Its protein is CASSRYGYTF. The chain uses TRBV2 and TRBJ1-2; D unclear. The CDR3 is made up of 10 amino acids. Between the trimmed V and J ends, which lost 5 bases and 5 bases, there was a span of 3 bases. The germline V gene has CDR1 SNHLY and CDR2 FYNNEI.

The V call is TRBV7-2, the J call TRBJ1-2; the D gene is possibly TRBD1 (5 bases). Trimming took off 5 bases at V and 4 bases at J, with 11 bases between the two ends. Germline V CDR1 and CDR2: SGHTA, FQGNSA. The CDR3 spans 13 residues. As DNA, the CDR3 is TGTGCCAGCAGCGCGGACACAGGCTATGGCTACACCTTC. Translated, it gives CASSADTGYGYTF.

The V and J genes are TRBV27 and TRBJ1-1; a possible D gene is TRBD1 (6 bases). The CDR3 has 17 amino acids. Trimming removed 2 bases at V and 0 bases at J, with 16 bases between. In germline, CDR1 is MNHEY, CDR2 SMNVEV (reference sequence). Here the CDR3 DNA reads TGTGCCAGCAGTTTAATAAGCCGGGGGGCCCTGAACACTGAAGCTTTCTTT. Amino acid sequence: CASSLISRGALNTEAFF.

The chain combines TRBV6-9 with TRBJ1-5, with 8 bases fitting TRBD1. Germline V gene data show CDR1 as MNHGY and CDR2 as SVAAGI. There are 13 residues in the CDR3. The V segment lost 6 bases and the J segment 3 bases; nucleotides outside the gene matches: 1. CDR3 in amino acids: CASRGQDNQPQHF. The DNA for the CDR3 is TGTGCCAGCAGGGGACAGGACAATCAGCCCCAGCATTTT.

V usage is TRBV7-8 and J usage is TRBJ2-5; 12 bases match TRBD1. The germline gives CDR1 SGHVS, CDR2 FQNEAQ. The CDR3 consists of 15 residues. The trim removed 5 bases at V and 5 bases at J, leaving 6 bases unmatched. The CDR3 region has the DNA TGTGCCAGCAGCCCTTGGGACAGGGGGCGCGAGACCCAGTACTTC. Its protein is CASSPWDRGRETQYF.

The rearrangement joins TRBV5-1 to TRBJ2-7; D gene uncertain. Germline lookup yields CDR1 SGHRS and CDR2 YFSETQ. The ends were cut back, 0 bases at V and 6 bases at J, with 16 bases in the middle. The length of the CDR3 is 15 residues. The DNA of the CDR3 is TGCGCCAGCAGCTTGGATAGGCTCCCCGGCAGCGAGCAGTACTTC. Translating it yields CASSLDRLPGSEQYF.

DNA of the CDR3: TGTGCCAGCAGCTTGGTTGACACTGAAGCTTTCTTT. It codes for CASSLVDTEAFF. The chain is built from TRBV5-6 and TRBJ1-1; the D is unclear. V lost 0 bases to trimming and J lost 3 bases, with 3 bases between them. The CDR3 is made up of 12 amino acids. Germline V gene data show CDR1 as SGHDT and CDR2 as YYEEEE.

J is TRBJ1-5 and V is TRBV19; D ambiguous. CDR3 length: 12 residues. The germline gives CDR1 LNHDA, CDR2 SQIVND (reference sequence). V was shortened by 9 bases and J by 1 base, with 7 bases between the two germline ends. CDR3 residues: CASHSSNQPQHF. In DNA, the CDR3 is TGTGCCAGCCACAGCAGCAATCAGCCCCAGCATTTT.

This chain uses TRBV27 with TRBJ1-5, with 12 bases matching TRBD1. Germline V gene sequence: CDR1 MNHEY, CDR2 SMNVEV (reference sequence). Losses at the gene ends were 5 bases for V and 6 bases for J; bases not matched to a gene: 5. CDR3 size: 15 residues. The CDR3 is CASSRDRGLGQPQHF. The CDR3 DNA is TGTGCCAGCAGTCGGGACAGGGGGCTCGGTCAGCCCCAGCATTTT.

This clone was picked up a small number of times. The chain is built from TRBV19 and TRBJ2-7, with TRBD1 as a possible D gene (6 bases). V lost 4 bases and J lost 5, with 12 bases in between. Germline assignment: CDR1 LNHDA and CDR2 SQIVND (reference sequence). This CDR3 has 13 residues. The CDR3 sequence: CASSKRDTHEQYF. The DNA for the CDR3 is TGTGCCAGTAGTAAACGGGACACGCACGAGCAGTACTTC.

The CDR3 is CASSPRQASGNTIYF. The CDR3, as DNA: TGTGCCAGCAGCCCCCGACAGGCCTCTGGAAACACCATATATTTT. The chain employs TRBV9 and TRBJ1-3; the D gene is possibly TRBD1 (6 bases). Germline V gives CDR1 SGDLS, CDR2 YYNGEE. V shed 4 bases and J shed 0 bases, with 11 bases lying between them. This CDR3 comprises 15 residues. The whole variable domain, filled in from reference TRBV9 and TRBJ1-3, reads DSGVTQTPKHLITATGQRVTLRCSPRSGDLSVYWYQQSLDQGLQFLIQYYNGEERAKGNILERFSAQQFPDLHSELNLSSLELGDSALYFCASSPRQASGNTIYFGEGSWLTVV.

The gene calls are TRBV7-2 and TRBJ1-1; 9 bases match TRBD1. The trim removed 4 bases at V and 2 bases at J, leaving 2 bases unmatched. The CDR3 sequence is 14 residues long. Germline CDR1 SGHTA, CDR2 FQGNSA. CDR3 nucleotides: TGTGCCAGCAGCTGGGGACAGGGTAACACTGAAGCTTTCTTT. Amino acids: CASSWGQGNTEAFF.